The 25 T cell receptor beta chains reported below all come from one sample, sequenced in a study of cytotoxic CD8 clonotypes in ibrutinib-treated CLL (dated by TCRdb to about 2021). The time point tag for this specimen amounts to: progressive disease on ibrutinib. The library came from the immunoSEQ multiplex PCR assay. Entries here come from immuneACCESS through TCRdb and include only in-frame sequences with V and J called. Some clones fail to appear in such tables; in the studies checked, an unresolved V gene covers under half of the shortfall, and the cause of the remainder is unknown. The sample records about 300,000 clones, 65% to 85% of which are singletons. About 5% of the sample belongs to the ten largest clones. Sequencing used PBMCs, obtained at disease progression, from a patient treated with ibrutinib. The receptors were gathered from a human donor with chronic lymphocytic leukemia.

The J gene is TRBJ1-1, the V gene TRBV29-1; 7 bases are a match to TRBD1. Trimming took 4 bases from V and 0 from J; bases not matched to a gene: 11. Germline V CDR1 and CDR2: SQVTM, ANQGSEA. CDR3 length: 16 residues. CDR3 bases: TGCAGCGTTGTCCCCTTTACCGGGACAGTGAACACTGAAGCTTTCTTT. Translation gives CSVVPFTGTVNTEAFF.

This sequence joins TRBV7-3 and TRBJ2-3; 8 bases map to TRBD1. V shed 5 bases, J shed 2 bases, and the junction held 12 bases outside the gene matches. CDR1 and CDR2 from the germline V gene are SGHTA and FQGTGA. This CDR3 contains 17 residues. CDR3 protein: CASSPGGLSGFTDTQYF. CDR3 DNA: TGTGCCAGCAGCCCAGGGGGCCTTAGCGGCTTCACAGATACGCAGTATTTT.

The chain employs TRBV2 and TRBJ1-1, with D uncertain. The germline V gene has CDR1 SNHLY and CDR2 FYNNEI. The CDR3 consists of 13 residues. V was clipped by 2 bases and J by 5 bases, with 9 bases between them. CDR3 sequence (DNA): TGTGCCAGCAGTGAACGGGTTAGGACTGAAGCTTTCTTT. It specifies CASSERVRTEAFF. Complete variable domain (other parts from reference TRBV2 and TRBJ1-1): EPEVTQTPSHQVTQMGQEVILRCVPISNHLYFYWYRQILGQKVEFLVSFYNNEISEKSEIFDDQFSVERPDGSNFTLKIRSTKLEDSAMYFCASSERVRTEAFFGQGTRLTVV.

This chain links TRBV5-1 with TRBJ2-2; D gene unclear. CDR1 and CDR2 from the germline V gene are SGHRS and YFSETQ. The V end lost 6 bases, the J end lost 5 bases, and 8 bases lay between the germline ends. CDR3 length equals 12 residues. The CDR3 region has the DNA TGCGCCAGCACCCTTCGGACCGGGGAGCTGTTTTTT. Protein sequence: CASTLRTGELFF.

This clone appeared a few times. CDR3 in DNA: TGTGCCAGCAGCTTGGTGGCGGCGAGCTCCTACGAGCAGTACTTC. Translating it yields CASSLVAASSYEQYF. The J gene is TRBJ2-7, the V gene TRBV5-4; D gene unclear. CDR1 SGHNT and CDR2 YYREEE come from the germline V gene (reference sequence). This CDR3 region has 15 residues. Trimming took 0 bases from V and 0 from J, leaving 10 bases between them. Looking up the rest from reference TRBV5-4 and TRBJ2-7 gives the full variable domain: ETGVTQSPTHLIKTRGQQVTLRCSSQSGHNTVSWYQQALGQGPQFIFQYYREEENGRGNFPPRFSGLQFPNYSSELNVNALELDDSALYLCASSLVAASSYEQYFGPGTRLTVT.

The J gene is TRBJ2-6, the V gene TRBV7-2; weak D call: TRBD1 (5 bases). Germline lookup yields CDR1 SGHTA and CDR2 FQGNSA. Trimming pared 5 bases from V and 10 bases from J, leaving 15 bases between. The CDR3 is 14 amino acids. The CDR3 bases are TGTGCCAGCAGCCCCCAAGGACACGCGAACGTCCTGACTTTC. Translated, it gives CASSPQGHANVLTF.

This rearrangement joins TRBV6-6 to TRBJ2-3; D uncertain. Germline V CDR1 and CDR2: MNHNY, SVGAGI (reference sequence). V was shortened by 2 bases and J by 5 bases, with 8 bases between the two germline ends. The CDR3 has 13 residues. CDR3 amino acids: CASSYDLRDTQYF. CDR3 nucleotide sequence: TGTGCCAGCAGTTACGACCTGAGAGATACGCAGTATTTT.

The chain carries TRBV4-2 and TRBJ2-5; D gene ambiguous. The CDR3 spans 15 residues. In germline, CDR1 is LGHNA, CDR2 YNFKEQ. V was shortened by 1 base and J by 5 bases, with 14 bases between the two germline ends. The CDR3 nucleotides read TGTGCCAGCAGCCAAGTGGGTTCCCAGACGGAGACCCAGTACTTC. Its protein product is CASSQVGSQTETQYF.

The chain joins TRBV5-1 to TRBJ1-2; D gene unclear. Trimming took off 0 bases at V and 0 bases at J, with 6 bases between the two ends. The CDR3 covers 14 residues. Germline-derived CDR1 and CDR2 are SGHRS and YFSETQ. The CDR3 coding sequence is TGCGCCAGCAGCTTGGAAGGGCCTAACTATGGCTACACCTTC. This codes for CASSLEGPNYGYTF.

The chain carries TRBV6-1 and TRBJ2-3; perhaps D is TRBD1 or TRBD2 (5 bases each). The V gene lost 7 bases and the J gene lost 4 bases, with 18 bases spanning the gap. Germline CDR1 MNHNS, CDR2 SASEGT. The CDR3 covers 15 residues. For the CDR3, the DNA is TGTGCCAGCACTCGAGGGGCATCCGGGGCAGATACGCAGTATTTT. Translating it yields CASTRGASGADTQYF.

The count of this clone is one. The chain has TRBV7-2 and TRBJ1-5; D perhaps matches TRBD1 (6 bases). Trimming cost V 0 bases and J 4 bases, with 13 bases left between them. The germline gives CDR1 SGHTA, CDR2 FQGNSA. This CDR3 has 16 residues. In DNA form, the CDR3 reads TGTGCCAGCAGCTTAGCGCAGGGGATTCGGAATCAGCCCCAGCATTTT. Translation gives CASSLAQGIRNQPQHF.

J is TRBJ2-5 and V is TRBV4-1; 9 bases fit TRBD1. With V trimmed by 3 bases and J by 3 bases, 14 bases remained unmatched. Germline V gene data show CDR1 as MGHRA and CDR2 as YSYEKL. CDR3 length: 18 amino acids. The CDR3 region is CASSQANLFRDREETQYF. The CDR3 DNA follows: TGCGCCAGCAGCCAGGCGAACTTATTCCGGGACAGGGAAGAGACCCAGTACTTC.

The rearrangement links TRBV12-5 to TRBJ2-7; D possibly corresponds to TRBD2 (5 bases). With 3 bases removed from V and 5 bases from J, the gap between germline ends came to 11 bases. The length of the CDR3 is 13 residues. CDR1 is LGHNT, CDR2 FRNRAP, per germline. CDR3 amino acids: CASGFAAEDEQYF. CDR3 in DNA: TGTGCTAGTGGTTTTGCGGCGGAGGACGAGCAGTACTTC. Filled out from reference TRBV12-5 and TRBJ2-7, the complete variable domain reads DARVTQTPRHKVTEMGQEVTMRCQPILGHNTVFWYRQTMMQGLELLAYFRNRAPLDDSGMPKDRFSAEMPDATLATLKIQPSEPRDSAVYFCASGFAAEDEQYFGPGTRLTVT.

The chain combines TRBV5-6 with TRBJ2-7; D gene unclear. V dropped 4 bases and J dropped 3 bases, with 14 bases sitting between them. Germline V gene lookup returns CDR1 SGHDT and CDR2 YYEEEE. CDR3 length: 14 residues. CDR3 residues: CASSLGGSVYEQYF. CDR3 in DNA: TGTGCCAGCAGCCTAGGTGGGTCGGTCTACGAGCAGTACTTC.

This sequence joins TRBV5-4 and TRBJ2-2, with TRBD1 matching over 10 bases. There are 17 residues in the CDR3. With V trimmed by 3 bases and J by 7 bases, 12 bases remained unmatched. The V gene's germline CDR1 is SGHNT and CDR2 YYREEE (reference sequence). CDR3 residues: CASSSRNLTGGLGELFF. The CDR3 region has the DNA TGTGCCAGCAGCTCCCGCAACCTGACAGGGGGCCTCGGGGAGCTGTTTTTT.

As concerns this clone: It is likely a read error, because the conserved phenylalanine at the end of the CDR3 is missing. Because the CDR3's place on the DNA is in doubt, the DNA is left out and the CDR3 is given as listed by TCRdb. CDR3 sequence: CSVEGDRGPIL. The chain has TRBV29-1 and TRBJ2-7; TRBD1, the table's D call, was not compared with the DNA. Germline lookup yields CDR1 SQVTM and CDR2 ANQGSEA. The CDR3 is 11 amino acids in total, end residues counted.

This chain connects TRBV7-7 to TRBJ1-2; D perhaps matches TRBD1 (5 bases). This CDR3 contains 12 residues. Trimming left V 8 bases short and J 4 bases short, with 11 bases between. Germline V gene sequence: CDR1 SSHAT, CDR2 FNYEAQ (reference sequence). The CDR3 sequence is CASPGPSYGYTF. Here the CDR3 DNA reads TGTGCCAGCCCGGGGCCCAGCTATGGCTACACCTTC.

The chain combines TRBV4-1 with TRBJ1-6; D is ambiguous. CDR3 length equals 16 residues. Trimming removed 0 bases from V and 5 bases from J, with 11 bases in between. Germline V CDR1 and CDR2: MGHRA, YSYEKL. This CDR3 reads CASSQEGRGNNSPLHF. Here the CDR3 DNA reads TGCGCCAGCAGCCAAGAAGGGAGAGGGAATAATTCACCCCTCCACTTT.

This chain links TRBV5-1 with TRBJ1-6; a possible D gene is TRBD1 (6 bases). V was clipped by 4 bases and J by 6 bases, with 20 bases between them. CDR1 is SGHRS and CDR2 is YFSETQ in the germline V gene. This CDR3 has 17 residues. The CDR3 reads CASSPGQGPGGNSPLHF. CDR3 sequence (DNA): TGCGCCAGCAGCCCCGGGCAGGGGCCCGGGGGTAATTCACCCCTCCACTTT.

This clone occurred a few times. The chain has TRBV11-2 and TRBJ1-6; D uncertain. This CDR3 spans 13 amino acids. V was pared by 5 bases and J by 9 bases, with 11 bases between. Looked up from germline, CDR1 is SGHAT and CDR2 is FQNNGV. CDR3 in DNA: TGTGCCAGCAGCCCTGATCGGGGTTCACCCCTCCACTTT. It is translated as CASSPDRGSPLHF.

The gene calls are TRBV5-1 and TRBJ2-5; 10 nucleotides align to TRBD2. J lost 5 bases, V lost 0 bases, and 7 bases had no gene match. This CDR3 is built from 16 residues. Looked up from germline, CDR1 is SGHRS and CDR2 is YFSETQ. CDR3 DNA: TGCGCCAGCAGCTTGGTACCAGCGGGGGGGCCTGAGACCCAGTACTTC. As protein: CASSLVPAGGPETQYF.

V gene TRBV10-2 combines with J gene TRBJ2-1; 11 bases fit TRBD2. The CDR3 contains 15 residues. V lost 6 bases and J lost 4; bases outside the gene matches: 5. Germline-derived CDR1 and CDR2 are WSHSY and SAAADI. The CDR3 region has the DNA TGCGCCAGCAGGGTAGCGGGAGGGCGGTACAATGAGCAGTTCTTC. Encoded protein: CASRVAGGRYNEQFF.

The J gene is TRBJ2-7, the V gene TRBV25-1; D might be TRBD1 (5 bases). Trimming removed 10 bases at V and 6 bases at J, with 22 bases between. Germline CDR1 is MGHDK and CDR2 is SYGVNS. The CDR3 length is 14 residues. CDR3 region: CAKQGAGARFEQYF. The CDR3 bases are TGTGCCAAGCAAGGGGCCGGAGCCCGATTCGAGCAGTACTTC.

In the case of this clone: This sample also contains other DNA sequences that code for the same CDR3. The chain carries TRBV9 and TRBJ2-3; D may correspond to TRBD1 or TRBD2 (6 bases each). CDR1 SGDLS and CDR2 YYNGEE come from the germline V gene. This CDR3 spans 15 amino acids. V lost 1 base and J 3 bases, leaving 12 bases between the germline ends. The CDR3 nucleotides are TGTGCCAGCAGCGTATGGGGGGCCTCTACAGATACGCAGTATTTT. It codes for CASSVWGASTDTQYF.

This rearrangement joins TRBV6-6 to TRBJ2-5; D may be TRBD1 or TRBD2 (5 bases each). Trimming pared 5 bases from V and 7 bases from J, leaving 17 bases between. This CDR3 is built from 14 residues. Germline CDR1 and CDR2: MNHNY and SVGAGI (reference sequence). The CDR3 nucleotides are TGTGCCAGCAGTACCGGGACCCCGCCGGCGACCCAGTACTTC. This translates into CASSTGTPPATQYF.